This T cell receptor (beta chain) was sequenced during a study of TIL therapy for anti-PD-1-resistant metastatic lung cancer. Study background: Patients then received nivolumab; progressors got lymphodepletion, TIL and IL-2. Tumors carried a median about 1.5 non-synonymous mutations per megabase.

V lost 1 base and J 0 bases, leaving 10 bases between the germline ends. This CDR3 has 17 amino acids. Germline assignment: CDR1 MGHRA and CDR2 YSYEKL. This was the immunoSEQ v3 assay. Here immunoSEQ multiplex PCR was the method, and the copy in TCRdb shows in-frame clones only, minus some. The table has approximately 53,000 clones, roughly 85% seen once. Noted time point: pre-treatment sample, taken before nivolumab and TIL therapy. The clonotype was recovered from a woman aged 30-79 years with non-small cell lung cancer. Sequencing used blood, obtained at baseline. The chain carries TRBV4-1 and TRBJ1-6; no firm D call. CDR3 in amino acids: CASSQGRASSYNSPLHF. The CDR3 DNA is TGCGCCAGCAGCCAAGGGAGGGCCAGCTCCTATAATTCACCCCTCCACTTT.